The clone carrying this T cell receptor (beta chain) was found many times. The sample is drawn from a study of early T cells in non-severe SARS-CoV-2 infection. The CDR3 extends over 15 amino acids. J was trimmed by 2 bases and V by 8 bases; bases with no gene match: 7. TCRdb reanalysed the 5' RACE reads using MiXCR and keeps one entry per CDR3 protein. The table includes tens of thousands of distinct CDR3 sequences, around 5.2% detected once. Material for sequencing was whole blood. The chain employs TRBV12-3 or TRBV12-4 and TRBJ2-3; 10 bases are a match to TRBD2. This clonotype was sampled from an adult who was a healthcare worker with PCR-confirmed SARS-CoV-2 infection or an uninfected control (not recorded which). The CDR3 DNA sequence: TGTGCCAGCGGGGGGGGACTAGCGTTCACAGATACGCAGTATTTT. Translating gives CASGGGLAFTDTQYF.